One sample yielded the 18 T cell receptor beta chains listed below, sequenced in a study of OX40 agonist ivuxolimab in advanced cancers. The protocol was immunoSEQ multiplex PCR, while the TCRdb copy is restricted to in-frame clones and leaves out a portion. The data contain roughly 76,000 clones, about 93% of them singletons. The source material was CD4+ or CD8+ T cells sorted from blood, sampled in a trial of the OX40 agonist ivuxolimab. The receptors originated from an adult with an advanced solid tumor such as melanoma, head and neck, liver or kidney cancer.

The chain joins TRBV5-6 to TRBJ2-2; perhaps TRBD2 as D (5 bases). There are 19 residues in the CDR3. V was cut by 2 bases and J by 2 bases, with 22 bases left in between. Germline V CDR1 and CDR2: SGHDT, YYEEEE. This chain's CDR3 is CASSFVSGWLGPNTGELFF. In nucleotides, the CDR3 is TGTGCCAGCAGCTTTGTTTCGGGATGGTTGGGTCCAAACACCGGGGAGCTGTTTTTT.

The chain carries TRBV9 and TRBJ2-1; D gene uncertain. Germline CDR1 and CDR2: SGDLS and YYNGEE. V lost 4 bases and J lost 4, with 15 bases in between. The CDR3 contains 15 residues. The CDR3 loop is CASSPTGQVYNEQFF. DNA for the CDR3: TGTGCCAGCAGCCCGACTGGCCAGGTGTACAATGAGCAGTTCTTC.

The chain employs TRBV19 and TRBJ2-1; D not resolved. Trimming pared 6 bases from V and 0 bases from J, leaving 12 bases between. This CDR3 contains 15 residues. Germline V lookup: CDR1 LNHDA, CDR2 SQIVND (reference sequence). The CDR3 reads CASSSALSSYNEQFF. The CDR3 nucleotides are TGTGCCAGTAGCTCAGCCTTATCCTCCTACAATGAGCAGTTCTTC.

CDR3 sequence: CASSLGGTGGVYEQYF. In nucleotides, the CDR3 is TGCGCCAGCAGCTTGGGCGGGACAGGAGGGGTCTACGAGCAGTACTTC. The chain is built from TRBV5-1 and TRBJ2-7, with 8 bases fitting TRBD1. V lost 0 bases, J lost 3 bases, and 8 bases stayed unmatched. Germline CDR1 SGHRS, CDR2 YFSETQ. This CDR3 contains 16 residues. Looking up the rest from reference TRBV5-1 and TRBJ2-7 gives the full variable domain: KAGVTQTPRYLIKTRGQQVTLSCSPISGHRSVSWYQQTPGQGLQFLFEYFSETQRNKGNFPGRFSGRQFSNSRSEMNVSTLELGDSALYLCASSLGGTGGVYEQYFGPGTRLTVT.

The genes are TRBV9 and TRBJ1-3, with 9 bases identical to TRBD1. The CDR3 extends over 15 amino acids. After removal of 5 bases from V and 3 bases from J, the junction contained 6 bases not matched to a gene. Germline values: CDR1 SGDLS, CDR2 YYNGEE. In DNA form, the CDR3 reads TGTGCCAGCAGGGCGGGACAGGGCTATGGAAACACCATATATTTT. This sequence encodes CASRAGQGYGNTIYF.

The rearrangement links TRBV27 to TRBJ2-4, with 11 positions matching TRBD1. This CDR3 has 19 amino acids. CDR1 MNHEY and CDR2 SMNVEV come from the germline V gene (reference sequence). The V segment lost 2 bases and the J segment 0 bases; nucleotides outside the gene matches: 9. DNA for the CDR3: TGTGCCAGCAGTTTAACCGGGACAGGGGGTTTCCTAGCCAAAAACATTCAGTACTTC. It codes for CASSLTGTGGFLAKNIQYF.

The J gene is TRBJ1-2, the V gene TRBV28, with D perhaps matching TRBD1 (6 bases). Germline CDR1 MDHEN, CDR2 SYDVKM. The CDR3 is 14 amino acids. V gave up 6 bases and J gave up 2 bases, with 13 bases separating them. The CDR3, as DNA: TGTGCCAGCAGCTACCCCGGGACAAACTATGGCTACACCTTC. Amino acids: CASSYPGTNYGYTF.

The chain's CDR3 is CASTLGVAGTTDTQYF. DNA of the CDR3: TGTGCCAGCACCCTCGGGGTAGCGGGGACCACAGATACGCAGTATTTT. The gene calls are TRBV27 and TRBJ2-3, with 8 bases that match TRBD2. Germline loops: CDR1 MNHEY, CDR2 SMNVEV (reference sequence). The CDR3 is 16 amino acids. Losses at the gene ends were 7 bases for V and 2 bases for J; bases not matched to a gene: 11.

This clone was seen a single time. This chain uses TRBV5-4 with TRBJ1-5; D ambiguous. Looked up from germline, CDR1 is SGHNT and CDR2 is YYREEE (reference sequence). CDR3 size: 16 residues. Trimming cost V 1 base and J 5 bases, with 16 bases left between them. CDR3 sequence: CASSLMVSAWDQPQHF. As DNA, the CDR3 is TGTGCCAGCAGCTTGATGGTCAGCGCTTGGGATCAGCCCCAGCATTTT.

The V gene is TRBV2, the J gene TRBJ2-5; TRBD1 is a possible D gene (6 bases). The CDR3 is 15 amino acids. V lost 2 bases and J lost 5, with 15 bases in between. The germline V gene has CDR1 SNHLY and CDR2 FYNNEI. This chain's CDR3 is CASSEPQGETETQYF. CDR3 in DNA: TGTGCCAGCAGTGAACCACAGGGAGAGACGGAGACCCAGTACTTC. Full variable domain (remainder filled in from reference TRBV2 and TRBJ2-5): EPEVTQTPSHQVTQMGQEVILRCVPISNHLYFYWYRQILGQKVEFLVSFYNNEISEKSEIFDDQFSVERPDGSNFTLKIRSTKLEDSAMYFCASSEPQGETETQYFGPGTRLLVL.

This chain connects TRBV27 to TRBJ2-3; 9 nucleotides line up with TRBD2. CDR1 and CDR2 from the germline V gene are MNHEY and SMNVEV (reference sequence). CDR3 length: 16 residues. Unmatched junction bases numbered 5, after V lost 4 bases and J lost 0 bases. The CDR3 DNA is TGTGCCAGCAGTTCCATAGCGGGGGTCAGCACAGATACGCAGTATTTT. Translating it yields CASSSIAGVSTDTQYF.

This chain uses TRBV27 with TRBJ2-3, with D unclear. The V end was cut by 8 bases, the J end by 6 bases, with 12 bases between. Germline CDR1 reads MNHEY; CDR2 reads SMNVEV (reference sequence). The CDR3 covers 12 residues. CDR3 bases: TGTGCCAGCCAGATCCAAGGGGATACGCAGTATTTT. It specifies CASQIQGDTQYF.

The V and J genes are TRBV5-5 and TRBJ2-1; D is uncertain. There are 16 residues in the CDR3. CDR1 and CDR2 from the germline V gene are SGHKS and YYEKEE (reference sequence). Trimming shortened V by 1 base and J by 0 bases, and 11 bases separated the two germline ends. CDR3 DNA: TGTGCCAGCAGCTTGAATCCGGGTATCTCCTACAATGAGCAGTTCTTC. It encodes CASSLNPGISYNEQFF.

The chain is built from TRBV27 and TRBJ2-2; D tentatively fits TRBD1 or TRBD2 (5 bases each). In germline, CDR1 is MNHEY, CDR2 SMNVEV (reference sequence). This CDR3 has 12 residues. With 6 bases removed from V and 3 bases from J, the gap between germline ends came to 5 bases. CDR3 coding DNA: TGTGCCAGCAGGGGGGACACCGGGGAGCTGTTTTTT. Translating it yields CASRGDTGELFF.

Only one count was recorded for this clone. V is TRBV6-1 and J is TRBJ1-2; 8 nucleotides match TRBD1. Germline CDR1 MNHNS, CDR2 SASEGT. The CDR3 has 16 residues. J gave up 4 bases and V 4 bases, and 11 bases lay outside the gene matches. The chain's CDR3 is CASSAVGQDAFYGYTF. For the CDR3, the DNA is TGTGCCAGCAGTGCTGTGGGACAGGACGCTTTCTATGGCTACACCTTC.

V gene TRBV5-1 combines with J gene TRBJ2-2, with D perhaps TRBD1 (6 bases). CDR1 and CDR2 from the germline V gene are SGHRS and YFSETQ. The CDR3 sequence is 14 residues long. Trimming stripped 4 bases from V and 5 bases from J, with 12 bases between. CDR3 region: CASSPRTETGELFF. The CDR3 nucleotides are TGCGCCAGCAGCCCCCGGACAGAGACCGGGGAGCTGTTTTTT.

V usage is TRBV6-4 and J usage is TRBJ1-2; 7 bases are a match to TRBD1. The CDR3 runs to 15 residues. V lost 5 bases, J lost 4 bases, and 10 bases stayed unmatched. CDR1 and CDR2 (germline): MRHNA, SNTAGT. As DNA, the CDR3 is TGTGCCAGCAGTCCCCGGGACAGATCCCTCTATGGCTACACCTTC. Translation gives CASSPRDRSLYGYTF.

This sequence joins TRBV7-8 and TRBJ1-5; D is possibly TRBD1 (5 bases). The germline CDR1 and CDR2 sequences are SGHVS and FQNEAQ. Trimming took 1 base from V and 3 from J, leaving 7 bases between them. This CDR3 is 14 amino acids long. CDR3 in DNA: TGTGCCAGCAGCTTAGACAGGAACAATCAGCCCCAGCATTTT. Amino acids: CASSLDRNNQPQHF. The full variable domain, completed using reference TRBV7-8 and TRBJ1-5, is GAGVSQSPRYKVAKRGQDVALRCDPISGHVSLFWYQQALGQGPEFLTYFQNEAQLDKSGLPSDRFFAERPEGSVSTLKIQRTQQEDSAVYLCASSLDRNNQPQHFGDGTRLSIL.